Below are 6 T cell receptor beta chains sequenced from a single sample in a study of T cell changes during pregnancy in multiple sclerosis. The protocol was immunoSEQ multiplex PCR, while the TCRdb copy is restricted to in-frame clones and leaves out a portion. The sample has around 88,000 clones, approximately 90% seen once. Here the sequenced sample was peripheral blood, taken after pregnancy. The receptors come from a female donor in good health, enrolled as a control in a pregnancy study.

The chain's CDR3 is CASSLVKMAAETQYF. The CDR3 DNA follows: TGTGCCAGCAGCTTAGTAAAAATGGCGGCGGAGACCCAGTACTTC. J is TRBJ2-5 and V is TRBV7-2, with D hard to call. Between the trimmed V and J ends, which lost 1 base and 5 bases, there was a span of 14 bases. This CDR3 is built from 15 residues. Germline V gives CDR1 SGHTA, CDR2 FQGNSA.

This chain links TRBV30 with TRBJ2-1, with 7 bases fitting TRBD2. Germline V gene lookup returns CDR1 GTSNPN and CDR2 SVGIG (reference sequence). With 0 bases clipped from V and 8 bases from J, the junction kept 1 base outside the gene matches. This CDR3 is 12 amino acids long. CDR3 coding DNA: TGTGCCTGGAGTGTACGGGGGGATGAGCAGTTCTTC. It translates to CAWSVRGDEQFF.

The chain is built from TRBV18 and TRBJ2-1; 11 bases fit TRBD2. The CDR3 totals 15 residues. CDR1 is KGHSH, CDR2 LQKENI, per germline. V shed 5 bases and J 4 bases; nucleotides not matched to a gene: 4. In DNA form, the CDR3 reads TGTGCCAGCTCAGTGGGACTAGCGGTGTACAATGAGCAGTTCTTC. Amino acids: CASSVGLAVYNEQFF.

V usage is TRBV7-9 and J usage is TRBJ2-7; D uncertain. The CDR3 loop spans 13 amino acids. Germline values: CDR1 SEHNR, CDR2 FQNEAQ (reference sequence). V was shortened by 11 bases and J by 3 bases, with 17 bases between the two germline ends. The CDR3 nucleotides read TGTGCCTTGCCCCCGAGACAAGGCTACGAGCAGTACTTC. Protein: CALPPRQGYEQYF.

This rearrangement joins TRBV5-6 to TRBJ2-1; 12 nucleotides align to TRBD2. V gave up 2 bases and J gave up 9 bases; unmatched junction bases: 6. Germline loops: CDR1 SGHDT, CDR2 YYEEEE. The CDR3 contains 15 residues. The CDR3 nucleotides read TGTGCCAGCAGCTTACCGGGACTAGCGGGTGGTGAGCAGTTCTTC. It yields the protein CASSLPGLAGGEQFF.

V gene TRBV29-1 combines with J gene TRBJ1-2; tentative D call: TRBD1 (5 bases). CDR1 is SQVTM and CDR2 is ANQGSEA in the germline V gene. The CDR3 totals 12 residues. The germline V and J ends were trimmed by 0 bases and 5 bases, with 7 bases remaining between them. The CDR3 bases are TGCAGCGTTGAAGATCGGGGGTATGGCTACACCTTC. Its translation is CSVEDRGYGYTF.